The T cell receptor beta chain under discussion was sequenced for a study of T cell changes during pregnancy in multiple sclerosis. The assay was immunoSEQ multiplex PCR, and TCRdb's table has in-frame clones only and misses some. The sample has about 75,000 clones; about 93% are singletons. This sequence was found in a female donor with multiple sclerosis, enrolled in a pregnancy study. The sequencing here drew on CD4+ T cells from peripheral blood mononuclear cells, taken after pregnancy.

The CDR3 nucleotides are TGTGCCAGCAGCCAAGGGGACAGGTCCTTGCGCGATACGCAGTATTTT. Translating it yields CASSQGDRSLRDTQYF. This rearrangement joins TRBV14 to TRBJ2-3; TRBD1 matches at 8 bases. The CDR3 has 16 residues. Germline V lookup: CDR1 SGHDN, CDR2 FVKESK. V was clipped by 1 base and J by 6 bases; unmatched bases: 9.